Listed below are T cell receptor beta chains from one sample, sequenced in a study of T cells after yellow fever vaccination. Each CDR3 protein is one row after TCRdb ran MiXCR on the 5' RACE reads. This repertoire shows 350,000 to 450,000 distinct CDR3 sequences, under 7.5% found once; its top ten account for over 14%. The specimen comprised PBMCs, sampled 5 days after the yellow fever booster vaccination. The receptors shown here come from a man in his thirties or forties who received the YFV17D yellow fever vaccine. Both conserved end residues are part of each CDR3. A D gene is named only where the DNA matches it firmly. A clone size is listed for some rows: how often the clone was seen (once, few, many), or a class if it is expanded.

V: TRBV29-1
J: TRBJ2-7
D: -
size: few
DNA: TGCAGCGTTGGGACAGAGATCTACGAGCAGTACTTC
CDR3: CSVGTEIYEQYF

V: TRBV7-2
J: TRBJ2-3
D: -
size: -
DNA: TGTGCCAGCAGCCAGTGGACAGATACGCAGTATTTT
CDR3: CASSQWTDTQYF

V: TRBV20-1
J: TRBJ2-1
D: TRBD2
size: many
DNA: TGCAGTGCCATCCAGCGGGAGGATGAGCAGTTCTTC
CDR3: CSAIQREDEQFF

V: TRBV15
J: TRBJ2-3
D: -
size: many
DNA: TGTGCCACCAGCAGAGATGGTGATACGCAGTATTTT
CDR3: CATSRDGDTQYF

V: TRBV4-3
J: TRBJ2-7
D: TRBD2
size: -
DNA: TGCGCCAGCAGCCAGCCCCTACTGGCGGGAGGAACCTACGAGCAGTACTTC
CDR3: CASSQPLLAGGTYEQYF

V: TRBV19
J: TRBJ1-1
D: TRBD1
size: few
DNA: TGTGCCAGTAGTCCCCGACAGGGACTCACTGAAGCTTTCTTT
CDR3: CASSPRQGLTEAFF

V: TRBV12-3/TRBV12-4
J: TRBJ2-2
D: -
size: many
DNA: TGCGCCAGCAGGGAGACTGGCACCGGGGAGCTGTTTTTT
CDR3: CASRETGTGELFF

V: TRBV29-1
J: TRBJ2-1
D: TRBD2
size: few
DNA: TGCAGCGTTGAAGGGCTTAGCGGGAGCTCCTACAATGAGCAGTTCTTC
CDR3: CSVEGLSGSSYNEQFF

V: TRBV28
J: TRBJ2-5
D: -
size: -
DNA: TGTGCCAGCAGTTTTTCCGTATACCAAGAGACCCAGTACTTC
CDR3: CASSFSVYQETQYF

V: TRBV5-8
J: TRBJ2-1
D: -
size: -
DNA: TGTGCCAGCAGCTTTGATAAGCTTGAGCAGTTCTTC
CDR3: CASSFDKLEQFF

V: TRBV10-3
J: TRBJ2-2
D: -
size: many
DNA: TGTGCCACCGCCCCCTCCTCCACCGGGGAGCTGTTTTTT
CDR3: CATAPSSTGELFF

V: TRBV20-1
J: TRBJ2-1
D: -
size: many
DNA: TGCAGTGCCGACCTGTCCCGCGCGGGACGGTACAATGAGCAGTTCTTC
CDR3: CSADLSRAGRYNEQFF

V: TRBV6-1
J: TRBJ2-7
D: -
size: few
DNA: TGTGCCAGCATGGCGGCCCGACCTTGGACAGACGAGCAGTACTTC
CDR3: CASMAARPWTDEQYF

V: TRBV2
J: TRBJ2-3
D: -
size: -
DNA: TGTGCCGGGAAGTGGGGCACAGATACGCAGTATTTT
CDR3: CAGKWGTDTQYF

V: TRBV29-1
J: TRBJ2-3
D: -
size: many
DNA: TGCAGCGTTGGTGGCCACCCAGATACGCAGTATTTT
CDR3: CSVGGHPDTQYF

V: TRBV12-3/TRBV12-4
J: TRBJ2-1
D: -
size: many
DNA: TGTGCCAGCAGTAGACATGGAGGGCGAGTCTCCTACAATGAGCAGTTCTTC
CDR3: CASSRHGGRVSYNEQFF

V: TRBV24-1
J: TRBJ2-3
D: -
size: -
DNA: TGTGCCACCACCACGGGAACTAGCACAGATACGCAGTATTTT
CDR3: CATTTGTSTDTQYF

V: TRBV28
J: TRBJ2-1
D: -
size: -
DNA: TGTGCCAGCAGTCCCCATGGGGATTCCTACAATGAGCAGTTCTTC
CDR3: CASSPHGDSYNEQFF

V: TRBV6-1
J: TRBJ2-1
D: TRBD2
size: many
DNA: TGTGCCAGCAATGGGGAGGGAGGGCCTTTTGAGCAGTTCTTC
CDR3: CASNGEGGPFEQFF

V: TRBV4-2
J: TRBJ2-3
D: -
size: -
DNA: TGTGCCAGCAGCCCGATAGCTCCTGATACGCAGTATTTT
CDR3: CASSPIAPDTQYF

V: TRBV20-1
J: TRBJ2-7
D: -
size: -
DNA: TGCAGTGCTAGCCGGGGTTACTCCTACGAGCAGTACTTC
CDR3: CSASRGYSYEQYF

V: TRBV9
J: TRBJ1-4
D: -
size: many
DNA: TGTGCCAGCAGCGGTTTATTAGGCGGGGAACTGTTTTTT
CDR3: CASSGLLGGELFF

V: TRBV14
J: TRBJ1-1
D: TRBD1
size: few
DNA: TGTGCCAGCAGCCTCTCCTGGACAGGGGTGAACACTGAAGCTTTCTTT
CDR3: CASSLSWTGVNTEAFF

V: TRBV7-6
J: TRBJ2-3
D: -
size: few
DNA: TGTGCCAGCAGCTTACAGCTAGCGCAGAGCACAGATACGCAGTATTTT
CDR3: CASSLQLAQSTDTQYF

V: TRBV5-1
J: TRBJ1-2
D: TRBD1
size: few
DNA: TGCGCCAGCAGCTTGGAATGGACAGGCCACTATGGCTACACCTTC
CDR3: CASSLEWTGHYGYTF

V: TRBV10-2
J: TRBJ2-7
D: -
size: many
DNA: TGCGCCACCACACTGGGCCACGGCACAGAGCAGTACTTC
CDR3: CATTLGHGTEQYF

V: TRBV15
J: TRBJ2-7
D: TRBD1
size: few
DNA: TGTGCCACCAGCAGAGATTGGCGGACAGGGGCGTACGAGCAGTACTTC
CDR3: CATSRDWRTGAYEQYF

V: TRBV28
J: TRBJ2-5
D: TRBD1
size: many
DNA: TGTGCCAGCAGTTCCGGGACAGGGTTCCCGACAGAGACCCAGTACTTC
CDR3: CASSSGTGFPTETQYF

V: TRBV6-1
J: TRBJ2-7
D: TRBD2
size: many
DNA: TGTGCCAGCAGTGAGGTACAGGCGGGAGGAAGTTGGTCCTACGAGCAGTACTTC
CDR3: CASSEVQAGGSWSYEQYF

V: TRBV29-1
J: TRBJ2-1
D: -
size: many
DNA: TGCAGCGGCCGGGAGTCAAAAGGCAATGAGCAGTTCTTC
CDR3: CSGRESKGNEQFF

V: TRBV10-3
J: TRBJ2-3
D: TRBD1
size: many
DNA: TGTGCCATCAGTGGGCGCCCCGACAGGGCCTCGGACACAGATACGCAGTATTTT
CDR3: CAISGRPDRASDTDTQYF

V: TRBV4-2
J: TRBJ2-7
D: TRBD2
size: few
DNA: TGTGCCAGCAGACTGGGGACTAGCGGGCTATACGAGCAGTACTTC
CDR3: CASRLGTSGLYEQYF

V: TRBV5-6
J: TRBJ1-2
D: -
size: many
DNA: TGTGCCAGCAGCTCCAACAACTATGGCTACACCTTC
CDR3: CASSSNNYGYTF

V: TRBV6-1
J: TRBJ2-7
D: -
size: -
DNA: TGTGCCAGCAGTGCCCGGCGGTACCAACCCTACGAGCAGTACTTC
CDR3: CASSARRYQPYEQYF

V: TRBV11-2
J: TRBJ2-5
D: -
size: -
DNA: TGTGCCAGCAGCTTTAGGTGGCAGAAAGAGACCCAGTACTTC
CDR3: CASSFRWQKETQYF

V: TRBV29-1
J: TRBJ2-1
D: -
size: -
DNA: TGCAGCGCCTCCTATGGGTTCTACAATGAGCAGTTCTTC
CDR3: CSASYGFYNEQFF

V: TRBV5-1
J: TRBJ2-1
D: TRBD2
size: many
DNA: TGCGCCAGCAGCCCGGACGGGAGGGGGGAATACAATGAGCAGTTCTTC
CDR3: CASSPDGRGEYNEQFF

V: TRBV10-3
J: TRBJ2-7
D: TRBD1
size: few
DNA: TGTGCCATCAGCCGGACAGGGGTAACCTACGAGCAGTACTTC
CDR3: CAISRTGVTYEQYF

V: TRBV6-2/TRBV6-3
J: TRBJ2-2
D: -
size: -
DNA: TGTGCCAGCAGTTACTCACCGAACACCGGGGAGCTGTTTTTT
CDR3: CASSYSPNTGELFF

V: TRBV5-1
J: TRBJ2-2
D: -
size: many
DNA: TGCGCCAGCAGCCCGCATTCCACCGGGGAGCTGTTTTTT
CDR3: CASSPHSTGELFF

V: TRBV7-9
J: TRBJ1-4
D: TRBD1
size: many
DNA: TGTGCCAGCAGCCCCTCCAGGGGGCGCGGTGAAAAACTGTTTTTT
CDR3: CASSPSRGRGEKLFF

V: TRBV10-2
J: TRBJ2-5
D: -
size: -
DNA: TGCGCCAGCCTCCCGGGTGGAGAGACCCAGTACTTC
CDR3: CASLPGGETQYF

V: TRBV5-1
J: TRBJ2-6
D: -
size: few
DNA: TGCGCCAGCAGCTTGGAACAGGGTACTGGGGCCAACGTCCTGACTTTC
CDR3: CASSLEQGTGANVLTF